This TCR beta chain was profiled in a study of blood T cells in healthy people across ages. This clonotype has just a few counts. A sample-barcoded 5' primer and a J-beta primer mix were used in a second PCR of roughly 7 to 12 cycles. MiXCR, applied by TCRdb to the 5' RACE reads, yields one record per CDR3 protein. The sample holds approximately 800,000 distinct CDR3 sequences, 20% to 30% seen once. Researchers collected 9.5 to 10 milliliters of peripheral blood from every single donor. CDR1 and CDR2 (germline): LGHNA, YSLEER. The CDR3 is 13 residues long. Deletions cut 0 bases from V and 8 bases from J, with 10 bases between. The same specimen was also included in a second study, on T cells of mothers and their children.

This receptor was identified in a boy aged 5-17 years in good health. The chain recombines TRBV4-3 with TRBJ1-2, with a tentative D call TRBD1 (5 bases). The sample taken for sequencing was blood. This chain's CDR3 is CASSQDMGGGYTF. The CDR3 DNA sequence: TGCGCCAGCAGCCAAGATATGGGGGGGGGCTACACCTTC.